The present T cell receptor beta chain was sequenced within a study of T cells of healthy individuals. This clonotype was counted between two and nine times. TCRdb reprocessed the 5' RACE reads via MiXCR and lists one record per CDR3 protein. The table shows 53,000 or so distinct CDR3 sequences, with over 12% occurring only once. Trimming cost V 1 base and J 4 bases, with 13 bases left between them. CDR3 length: 15 residues. Germline CDR1 reads SGHAT; CDR2 reads FQNNGV. The clonotype comes from a human donor in good health. The genes are TRBV11-2 and TRBJ1-2; D remains ambiguous. As DNA, the CDR3 is TGTGCCAGCAGCTTAGCGCCCGGGCCAACCTATGGCTACACCTTC. Amino acids: CASSLAPGPTYGYTF.